Following are 30 T cell receptor beta chains from one sample sequenced in a study of blood T cell repertoires in COVID-19. Sequencing used immunoSEQ multiplex PCR; TCRdb keeps in-frame clones, though not all of them. This sample has 110,000 to 150,000 clones, with 80% to 90% found just once. The sample was peripheral blood. The receptors derive from a woman aged 55-69 years with active COVID-19.

The chain recombines TRBV10-1 with TRBJ1-1; possible D gene TRBD1, 5 bases. The CDR3 has 16 amino acids. Germline lookup yields CDR1 WNHNN and CDR2 SYGVQD (reference sequence). V gave up 5 bases and J gave up 1 base, with 17 bases separating them. CDR3 in amino acids: CASSPQRRGPNTEAFF. The CDR3 coding sequence is TGCGCCAGCAGTCCCCAGAGGAGGGGTCCGAACACTGAAGCTTTCTTT.

This clone was counted between two and nine times. J is TRBJ2-1 and V is TRBV2; 9 bases match TRBD1. This CDR3 is built from 14 residues. Germline assignment: CDR1 SNHLY and CDR2 FYNNEI. The J segment lost 7 bases and the V segment lost 7 bases, leaving 8 bases of the junction unmatched. CDR3 residues: CASKGGTGFNEQFF. For the CDR3, the DNA is TGTGCCAGCAAGGGGGGGACAGGGTTTAATGAGCAGTTCTTC.

The genes are TRBV7-3 and TRBJ2-1; possible D gene TRBD2, 5 bases. In germline, CDR1 is SGHTA, CDR2 FQGTGA. The CDR3 sequence is 14 residues long. V was shortened by 5 bases and J by 9 bases, with 17 bases between the two germline ends. The DNA for the CDR3 is TGTGCCAGCAGCGTATTACCGGGAAGCGGTGAGCAGTTCTTC. Amino acid sequence: CASSVLPGSGEQFF.

This chain connects TRBV18 to TRBJ2-2; TRBD2 might be the D (5 bases). Germline V gene sequence: CDR1 KGHSH, CDR2 LQKENI. V was pared by 0 bases and J by 0 bases, with 11 bases between. The CDR3 is 17 residues long. CDR3 nucleotide sequence: TGTGCCAGCTCACCACCGTGGGGTAGCGCGAACACCGGGGAGCTGTTTTTT. Translation: CASSPPWGSANTGELFF. The variable domain in full, with the rest retrieved from reference TRBV18 and TRBJ2-2, is NAGVMQNPRHLVRRRGQEARLRCSPMKGHSHVYWYRQLPEEGLKFMVYLQKENIIDESGMPKERFSAEFPKEGPSILRIQQVVRGDSAAYFCASSPPWGSANTGELFFGEGSRLTVL.

This clone was seen only once. The chain is built from TRBV27 and TRBJ2-5, with 12 nucleotides matching TRBD2. The junction had 4 bases not matched to a gene; V was cut back by 5 bases and J by 3 bases. The CDR3 extends over 15 amino acids. From germline, CDR1 is MNHEY and CDR2 SMNVEV (reference sequence). CDR3 sequence (DNA): TGTGCCAGCAGTCCATGGACTAGCGGGAAAGAGACCCAGTACTTC. This gives the protein CASSPWTSGKETQYF.

The chain carries TRBV9 and TRBJ2-1; D unclear. The CDR3 spans 15 residues. V dropped 4 bases and J dropped 0 bases, with 11 bases sitting between them. Germline CDR1 reads SGDLS; CDR2 reads YYNGEE. CDR3 residues: CASSLHRSSYNEQFF. CDR3 sequence (DNA): TGTGCCAGCAGCCTACACCGGAGCTCCTACAATGAGCAGTTCTTC. Complete variable domain (other parts from reference TRBV9 and TRBJ2-1): DSGVTQTPKHLITATGQRVTLRCSPRSGDLSVYWYQQSLDQGLQFLIQYYNGEERAKGNILERFSAQQFPDLHSELNLSSLELGDSALYFCASSLHRSSYNEQFFGPGTRLTVL.

The gene calls are TRBV5-1 and TRBJ2-7; 8 positions agree with TRBD1. V gave up 0 bases and J gave up 6 bases; unmatched junction bases: 5. From germline, CDR1 is SGHRS and CDR2 YFSETQ. This CDR3 is 14 amino acids long. The CDR3 here is CASSLGQGFAEQYF. In nucleotides, the CDR3 is TGCGCCAGCAGCTTGGGACAGGGGTTCGCCGAGCAGTACTTC.

The J gene is TRBJ1-1, the V gene TRBV5-5, with D possibly being TRBD1 (5 bases). The germline V gene has CDR1 SGHKS and CDR2 YYEKEE (reference sequence). This CDR3 has 14 residues. The germline V and J ends were trimmed by 8 bases and 7 bases, with 21 bases remaining between them. Here the CDR3 DNA reads TGTGCCAGTGGTCGCGGTACGGGGGAAAATGAAGCTTTCTTT. This gives the protein CASGRGTGENEAFF.

This chain connects TRBV5-6 to TRBJ2-7, with D tentatively TRBD1 (6 bases). CDR1 SGHDT and CDR2 YYEEEE come from the germline V gene. The CDR3 is 14 residues long. With 2 bases removed from V and 5 bases from J, the gap between germline ends came to 14 bases. The CDR3 spells CASSLGQPGDEQYF. CDR3 nucleotides: TGTGCCAGCAGCTTAGGACAGCCTGGGGACGAGCAGTACTTC. Looking up the rest from reference TRBV5-6 and TRBJ2-7 gives the full variable domain: DAGVTQSPTHLIKTRGQQVTLRCSPKSGHDTVSWYQQALGQGPQFIFQYYEEEERQRGNFPDRFSGHQFPNYSSELNVNALLLGDSALYLCASSLGQPGDEQYFGPGTRLTVT.

J is TRBJ2-5 and V is TRBV3-1 (or the pseudogene TRBV3-2); the D gene is possibly TRBD1 (6 bases). V was clipped by 2 bases and J by 2 bases, with 9 bases between them. The CDR3 spans 14 residues. Germline V gene data show CDR1 as LGHDT and CDR2 as YNNKEL (reference sequence). The CDR3 DNA is TGTGCCAGCAGCCAAAAACAGGGACAAGAGACCCAGTACTTC. Translating gives CASSQKQGQETQYF.

V is TRBV5-4 and J is TRBJ1-5; D is possibly TRBD1 (6 bases). The germline V gene encodes CDR1 SGHNT and CDR2 YYREEE (reference sequence). V gave up 0 bases and J gave up 0 bases, with 7 bases separating them. The CDR3 is made up of 15 amino acids. CDR3 sequence: CASSLGGRSNQPQHF. In nucleotides, the CDR3 is TGTGCCAGCAGCTTGGGGGGGCGTAGCAATCAGCCCCAGCATTTT.

CDR3 protein: CASSQVVQGTAFTEAFF. The CDR3 nucleotides are TGTGCCAGCAGCCAGGTGGTCCAGGGGACAGCTTTCACTGAAGCTTTCTTT. The genes are TRBV28 and TRBJ1-1, with TRBD1 matching over 7 bases. The CDR3 sequence is 17 residues long. Germline CDR1 is MDHEN and CDR2 is SYDVKM. With V trimmed by 6 bases and J by 4 bases, 17 bases remained unmatched.

This chain uses TRBV6-6 with TRBJ1-1, with D possibly matching TRBD1 (5 bases). Germline-derived CDR1 and CDR2 are MNHNY and SVGAGI (reference sequence). The CDR3 has 16 amino acids. The V end was cut by 1 base, the J end by 3 bases, with 15 bases between. CDR3 residues: CASSYFQGLGDTEAFF. The CDR3 DNA is TGTGCCAGCAGTTACTTCCAGGGTTTAGGGGACACTGAAGCTTTCTTT.

The chain carries TRBV5-1 and TRBJ1-3; maybe TRBD1 (6 bases). The CDR3 consists of 18 residues. In germline, CDR1 is SGHRS, CDR2 YFSETQ. With 1 base removed from V and 0 bases from J, the gap between germline ends came to 17 bases. The CDR3 DNA is TGCGCCAGCAGCTTGATTGGACTGGGAGGGGGCTCTGGAAACACCATATATTTT. It encodes CASSLIGLGGGSGNTIYF.

The V and J genes are TRBV5-1 and TRBJ2-1; 8 positions agree with TRBD2. The V gene end was trimmed by 0 bases and the J gene end by 11 bases; junction bases not matched to a gene: 10. CDR1 is SGHRS, CDR2 YFSETQ, per germline. There are 15 residues in the CDR3. The CDR3 region is CASSLEIGGRPKQFF. As DNA, the CDR3 is TGCGCCAGCAGCTTGGAAATTGGCGGGAGGCCAAAGCAGTTCTTC.

The gene calls are TRBV28 and TRBJ1-1, with D possibly TRBD1 on 6 matching bases. CDR3 length equals 14 residues. The V end lost 6 bases, the J end lost 6 bases, and 17 bases lay between the germline ends. Germline CDR1 MDHEN, CDR2 SYDVKM. The CDR3 spells CASRLGQGRAEAFF. CDR3 bases: TGTGCCAGCAGACTGGGGCAGGGGAGGGCTGAAGCTTTCTTT. Filled out from reference TRBV28 and TRBJ1-1, the complete variable domain reads DVKVTQSSRYLVKRTGEKVFLECVQDMDHENMFWYRQDPGLGLRLIYFSYDVKMKEKGDIPEGYSVSREKKERFSLILESASTNQTSMYLCASRLGQGRAEAFFGQGTRLTVV.

V is TRBV24-1 and J is TRBJ2-5, with TRBD1 matching 8 bases. The germline CDR1 and CDR2 sequences are KGHDR and SFDVKD. This CDR3 is built from 15 residues. The junction had 6 bases not matched to a gene; V was cut back by 3 bases and J by 4 bases. CDR3 in amino acids: CATSDASGGAETQYF. The CDR3 coding sequence is TGTGCCACCAGTGATGCCTCAGGGGGCGCAGAGACCCAGTACTTC.

The J gene is TRBJ2-3, the V gene TRBV5-1; TRBD2 matches 11 bases. Per germline, CDR1 SGHRS and CDR2 YFSETQ. Trimming took 5 bases from V and 3 from J; bases not matched to a gene: 5. This CDR3 region has 15 residues. The CDR3 coding sequence is TGCGCCAGCAGTCTCGGGACTAGCGGAACAGATACGCAGTATTTT. Its translation: CASSLGTSGTDTQYF. The full variable domain, rest sourced from reference TRBV5-1 and TRBJ2-3, is KAGVTQTPRYLIKTRGQQVTLSCSPISGHRSVSWYQQTPGQGLQFLFEYFSETQRNKGNFPGRFSGRQFSNSRSEMNVSTLELGDSALYLCASSLGTSGTDTQYFGPGTRLTVL.

This clone was seen only a few times. V gene TRBV25-1 combines with J gene TRBJ1-2, with TRBD1 matching over 8 bases. Trimming removed 4 bases from V and 14 bases from J; junction bases left unmatched: 6. Germline V lookup: CDR1 MGHDK, CDR2 SYGVNS. The CDR3 extends over 11 amino acids. CDR3 sequence reads: CASSGGQAATF. DNA for the CDR3: TGTGCCAGCAGTGGGGGACAGGCGGCGACCTTC.

The table lists this clone with a count of one. CDR3 nucleotides: TGCGCCAGCAGCCCCGAGCACCTCTCTACGCAGTATTTT. Its translation is CASSPEHLSTQYF. This chain links TRBV5-1 with TRBJ2-3, with no clear D. This CDR3 is built from 13 residues. The V end was cut by 4 bases, the J end by 8 bases, with 14 bases between. Looked up from germline, CDR1 is SGHRS and CDR2 is YFSETQ.

The chain recombines TRBV14 with TRBJ2-7, with 13 nucleotides matching TRBD2. Losses at the gene ends were 6 bases for V and 0 bases for J; bases not matched to a gene: 14. This CDR3 is 19 amino acids long. Germline V gene data show CDR1 as SGHDN and CDR2 as FVKESK. This chain's CDR3 is CASSPPSGLAGVHSYEQYF. Here the CDR3 DNA reads TGTGCCAGCAGTCCCCCCTCTGGACTAGCGGGAGTTCACTCCTACGAGCAGTACTTC.

This clone was counted once. This rearrangement joins TRBV2 to TRBJ1-3; D is unclear. The CDR3 runs 12 residues. V shed 2 bases and J shed 7 bases, with 6 bases lying between them. Germline lookup yields CDR1 SNHLY and CDR2 FYNNEI. CDR3 amino acids: CASSEIANTIYF. In nucleotides, the CDR3 is TGTGCCAGCAGTGAAATAGCTAACACCATATATTTT.

About this clone itself: The same CDR3 is also encoded by other DNA sequences in this sample. V gene TRBV6-5 combines with J gene TRBJ2-7; the match to TRBD2 covers 12 bases. Germline CDR1 is MNHEY and CDR2 is SVGAGI. The CDR3 has 15 amino acids. Unmatched junction bases numbered 4, after V lost 4 bases and J lost 3 bases. This chain's CDR3 is CASSSLAGGLYEQYF. The CDR3 nucleotides read TGTGCCAGCAGTTCGCTAGCGGGAGGGCTCTACGAGCAGTACTTC.

The chain has TRBV7-7 and TRBJ2-7; perhaps TRBD2 as D (7 bases). CDR1 and CDR2 from the germline V gene are SSHAT and FNYEAQ (reference sequence). The ends were cut back, 5 bases at V and 3 bases at J, with 26 bases in the middle. The CDR3 has 18 amino acids. In DNA form, the CDR3 reads TGTGCCAGCAGCCGTCATTTCGGGACTAAAAGGGGGAACTACGAGCAGTACTTC. Encoded protein: CASSRHFGTKRGNYEQYF.

V and J are TRBV5-6 and TRBJ2-7; no clear D. The ends were cut back, 0 bases at V and 0 bases at J, with 7 bases in the middle. Germline assignment: CDR1 SGHDT and CDR2 YYEEEE. This CDR3 has 14 amino acids. CDR3 amino acids: CASSLGSSSYEQYF. As DNA, the CDR3 is TGTGCCAGCAGCTTGGGGTCCAGCTCCTACGAGCAGTACTTC. Combining the CDR3 with reference TRBV5-6 and TRBJ2-7 gives the whole variable domain DAGVTQSPTHLIKTRGQQVTLRCSPKSGHDTVSWYQQALGQGPQFIFQYYEEEERQRGNFPDRFSGHQFPNYSSELNVNALLLGDSALYLCASSLGSSSYEQYFGPGTRLTVT.

The CDR3, as DNA: TGTGCCACCAGTGATTTAGGGGGAACTAGCACAGATACGCAGTATTTT. Translated, it gives CATSDLGGTSTDTQYF. This sequence joins TRBV24-1 and TRBJ2-3; possibly TRBD1 for D (6 bases). Germline-derived CDR1 and CDR2 are KGHDR and SFDVKD. The CDR3 sequence is 16 residues long. V lost 1 base and J 0 bases, leaving 10 bases between the germline ends.

This chain connects TRBV5-6 to TRBJ1-4, with TRBD1 matching 7 bases. The CDR3 covers 15 residues. J gave up 3 bases and V 4 bases, and 6 bases lay outside the gene matches. Germline CDR1 SGHDT, CDR2 YYEEEE. Written as DNA, the CDR3 is TGTGCCAGCAGCCGCGCGGGACAGCCTAATGAAAAACTGTTTTTT. Its translation is CASSRAGQPNEKLFF.

CDR3 protein: CASSLAGGPNEQFF. CDR3 DNA sequence: TGTGCCAGTTCTCTAGCGGGAGGGCCTAATGAGCAGTTCTTC. The V and J genes are TRBV19 and TRBJ2-1; 12 bases line up with TRBD2. From germline, CDR1 is LNHDA and CDR2 SQIVND (reference sequence). This CDR3 comprises 14 residues. V dropped 8 bases and J dropped 7; count of bases not matched to a gene: 6.

The V gene is TRBV7-3, the J gene TRBJ2-7, with TRBD2 identical over 14 bases. Germline CDR1 reads SGHTA; CDR2 reads FQGTGA. The CDR3 runs 18 residues. V was clipped by 5 bases and J by 7 bases; unmatched bases: 16. CDR3 in DNA: TGTGCCAGCAGCCCTCGGACTAGCGGGAGGCCTCGGAGAGGGGAGCAGTACTTC. This encodes CASSPRTSGRPRRGEQYF.

This chain joins TRBV21-1 and TRBJ2-1; the table assigns TRBD2, which was not confirmed against the DNA. TRBV21-1 is a known pseudogene. The CDR3 consists of 23 residues. CDR3 sequence reads: CASSKGRGTACMAGGLGNNEQFF. Written as DNA, the CDR3 is TGTGCCAGCAGCAAAGGTCGCGGTACAGCGTGTATGGCGGGAGGGCTGGGGAACAATGAGCAGTTCTTC.